The 28 T cell receptor beta chains listed next were all sequenced from one sample in a study of early T cells in non-severe SARS-CoV-2 infection. Via MiXCR, TCRdb re-called the 5' RACE reads, giving one row per CDR3 protein. The profile shows tens of thousands of distinct CDR3 sequences, under 15% of them singletons. Sequences were obtained from whole blood. These receptors came from an adult who was a healthcare worker with PCR-confirmed SARS-CoV-2 infection or an uninfected control (not recorded which).

V usage is TRBV29-1 and J usage is TRBJ1-2; possibly TRBD1 for D (6 bases). The CDR3 runs 13 residues. V lost 7 bases and J lost 4, with 16 bases in between. The germline V gene encodes CDR1 SQVTM and CDR2 ANQGSEA. CDR3 residues: CSAERGAGYGYTF. The DNA of the CDR3 is TGCAGCGCCGAAAGGGGGGCCGGCTATGGCTACACCTTC.

This clonotype occurred a few times. This chain links TRBV12-3 or TRBV12-4 with TRBJ1-1; D gene uncertain. This CDR3 has 13 residues. V was clipped by 3 bases and J by 4 bases, with 9 bases between them. The CDR3 DNA is TGTGCCAGCAGTTTTTTCGGGAGCACTGAAGCTTTCTTT. It yields the protein CASSFFGSTEAFF.

This clonotype was seen a few times. The chain combines TRBV5-1 with TRBJ2-3; 10 bases agree with TRBD2. Germline V gives CDR1 SGHRS, CDR2 YFSETQ. The CDR3 runs 18 residues. V lost 4 bases, J lost 2 bases, and 13 bases stayed unmatched. The CDR3 loop reads CASSQSGGAPQNTDTQYF. DNA for the CDR3: TGCGCCAGCAGCCAGAGCGGGGGGGCCCCTCAAAACACAGATACGCAGTATTTT.

This clonotype occurred a few times. V is TRBV4-1 and J is TRBJ1-2; unclear D gene. Germline CDR1 is MGHRA and CDR2 is YSYEKL. This CDR3 contains 13 residues. The V and J ends lost 0 bases and 8 bases respectively, with 10 bases between them. CDR3 amino acids: CASSQDSGIGYTF. The CDR3 DNA sequence: TGCGCCAGCAGCCAAGATTCGGGGATAGGCTACACCTTC.

This clonotype was counted many times. The chain has TRBV12-3 or TRBV12-4 and TRBJ2-7, with D unclear. Between the trimmed V and J ends, which lost 2 bases and 3 bases, there was a span of 14 bases. CDR3 length: 15 residues. The CDR3 bases are TGTGCCAGCAGTTTATTGGGCAGGCCGGGCTACGAGCAGTACTTC. This encodes CASSLLGRPGYEQYF.

This clonotype has a count of ten or more. DNA of the CDR3: TGCGCCAGCAGCCCACCCCGCACAAACACAGATACGCAGTATTTT. Its protein product is CASSPPRTNTDTQYF. The chain is built from TRBV5-1 and TRBJ2-3, with D unclear. The CDR3 has 15 residues. V was cut by 4 bases and J by 2 bases, with 14 bases left in between. Germline V lookup: CDR1 SGHRS, CDR2 YFSETQ.

V gene TRBV5-1 combines with J gene TRBJ2-5; tentatively, D is TRBD2 (6 bases). This CDR3 is built from 13 residues. The germline CDR1 and CDR2 sequences are SGHRS and YFSETQ. V gave up 2 bases and J gave up 4 bases, with 9 bases separating them. CDR3 coding DNA: TGCGCCAGCAGCTTTGGAGGGTTAGAGACCCAGTACTTC. Its protein product is CASSFGGLETQYF.

This chain connects TRBV28 to TRBJ2-7, with D uncertain. Germline V lookup: CDR1 MDHEN, CDR2 SYDVKM. Trimming pared 5 bases from V and 1 base from J, leaving 6 bases between. The CDR3 spans 12 residues. The CDR3 sequence is CASSLQSYEQYF. The CDR3 DNA reads TGTGCCAGCAGTCTACAATCCTACGAGCAGTACTTC.

The chain couples TRBV27 to TRBJ2-7; D is unclear. Germline V gene data show CDR1 as MNHEY and CDR2 as SMNVEV (reference sequence). V lost 5 bases and J lost 0, with 14 bases in between. CDR3 length equals 15 residues. The CDR3 protein is CASSPRPSSSYEQYF. CDR3 nucleotide sequence: TGTGCCAGCAGTCCGAGACCTAGTAGCTCCTACGAGCAGTACTTC.

This clonotype has a count of ten or more. V and J are TRBV2 and TRBJ2-1; 10 bases align to TRBD1. With 7 bases clipped from V and 9 bases from J, the junction kept 9 bases outside the gene matches. Germline CDR1 and CDR2: SNHLY and FYNNEI. CDR3 size: 14 residues. The CDR3, as DNA: TGTGCCAGCACGCAAAGGACAGGGGGTGGTGAGCAGTTCTTC. This sequence encodes CASTQRTGGGEQFF.

J is TRBJ2-2 and V is TRBV7-8; possible D gene TRBD2, 6 bases. This CDR3 comprises 15 residues. Germline loops: CDR1 SGHVS, CDR2 FQNEAQ. Deletions cut 6 bases from V and 2 bases from J, with 13 bases between. CDR3 amino acids: CASRPRRENTGELFF. CDR3 sequence (DNA): TGTGCCAGCAGACCCAGGAGGGAAAACACCGGGGAGCTGTTTTTT.

This clonotype was recorded at least ten times. This chain joins TRBV29-1 and TRBJ2-7; possible D gene TRBD1, 6 bases. CDR1 and CDR2 (germline): SQVTM, ANQGSEA. The CDR3 is 12 amino acids. Deletions cut 6 bases from V and 0 bases from J, with 9 bases between. In nucleotides, the CDR3 is TGCAGCGTCGGACAGAACTCCTACGAGCAGTACTTC. Protein: CSVGQNSYEQYF.

The V call is TRBV3-1, the J call TRBJ2-1, with D possibly matching TRBD2 (5 bases). With 1 base removed from V and 0 bases from J, the gap between germline ends came to 7 bases. CDR3 size: 15 residues. Germline assignment: CDR1 LGHDT and CDR2 YNNKEL (reference sequence). The CDR3 bases are TGTGCCAGCAGCCAAGCAGCGGTCTCCTACAATGAGCAGTTCTTC. It is translated as CASSQAAVSYNEQFF.

This clonotype has a handful of counts. The CDR3 DNA reads TGTGCCAGCAGGACAGAGAAGGGGGCATATAATTCACCCCTCCACTTT. It translates to CASRTEKGAYNSPLHF. This chain joins TRBV28 and TRBJ1-6; 7 nucleotides line up with TRBD1. The germline V gene encodes CDR1 MDHEN and CDR2 SYDVKM. The trim removed 6 bases at V and 4 bases at J, leaving 9 bases unmatched. The CDR3 length is 16 residues.

This clonotype has just a few counts. The V and J genes are TRBV5-1 and TRBJ1-1; D unclear. The CDR3 sequence is 11 residues long. Germline CDR1 SGHRS, CDR2 YFSETQ. The V gene lost 4 bases and the J gene lost 1 base, with 2 bases spanning the gap. CDR3 protein: CASSKNTEAFF. CDR3 DNA: TGCGCCAGCAGCAAGAACACTGAAGCTTTCTTT.

In its sample, this clonotype was seen a few times. V and J are TRBV4-2 and TRBJ2-7; 8 bases are a match to TRBD2. The CDR3 runs 17 residues. Unmatched junction bases numbered 14, after V lost 0 bases and J lost 7 bases. CDR1 and CDR2 from the germline V gene are LGHNA and YNFKEQ. The CDR3 DNA is TGTGCCAGCAGCCAAGATCCCCCCGGGGGGGAGGCGTGTGAGCAGTACTTC. This codes for CASSQDPPGGEACEQYF.

This clonotype was seen ten or more times. The chain recombines TRBV7-2 with TRBJ2-7; 15 nucleotides line up with TRBD2. V lost 5 bases to trimming and J lost 4 bases; unmatched junction nucleotides: 6. The germline gives CDR1 SGHTA, CDR2 FQGNSA. The CDR3 consists of 16 residues. Here the CDR3 reads CASSPLGLAGGYEQYF. In DNA form, the CDR3 reads TGTGCCAGCAGCCCTCTGGGACTAGCGGGAGGTTACGAGCAGTACTTC.

With regard to this clonotype: A much larger clone lies a single base off, so this may be a read error. The chain combines TRBV7-9 with TRBJ1-5; D gene unclear. This CDR3 has 12 amino acids. CDR1 and CDR2 (germline): SEHNR, FQNEAQ (reference sequence). CDR3 in amino acids: CASSLRDQPRHF. Here the CDR3 DNA reads TGTGCCAGCAGCTTGAGGGATCAGCCCCGGCATTTT.

In its sample, this clonotype was seen many times. The J gene is TRBJ1-5, the V gene TRBV19, with no clear D. The CDR3 has 16 residues. Germline CDR1 and CDR2: LNHDA and SQIVND (reference sequence). Trimming left V 5 bases short and J 6 bases short, with 20 bases between. In DNA, the CDR3 is TGTGCCAGTAGTCAATCCGTCCAGGCCGTCCGTCAGCCCCAGCATTTT. Encoded protein: CASSQSVQAVRQPQHF.

This clonotype showed up many times. The rearrangement joins TRBV7-9 to TRBJ1-1; D is unresolved. Germline values: CDR1 SEHNR, CDR2 FQNEAQ (reference sequence). V was pared by 5 bases and J by 1 base, with 17 bases between. The CDR3 extends over 16 amino acids. The CDR3 reads CASSLPYGWGNTEAFF. In DNA form, the CDR3 reads TGTGCCAGCAGCCTCCCCTACGGGTGGGGGAACACTGAAGCTTTCTTT.

The table lists this clonotype with a few counts. The chain employs TRBV6-6 and TRBJ2-7; a weak D match, TRBD1 (6 bases). The germline CDR1 and CDR2 sequences are MNHNY and SVGAGI (reference sequence). The CDR3 has 16 residues. V dropped 6 bases and J dropped 1 base, with 19 bases sitting between them. The CDR3 DNA follows: TGTGCCAGCAGCATTACCGGACAAGGGGGTTCCTACGAGCAGTACTTC. Its protein product is CASSITGQGGSYEQYF.

In its sample, this clonotype was seen a few times. The chain recombines TRBV28 with TRBJ2-7; 9 nucleotides align to TRBD1. Trimming took 6 bases from V and 2 from J; bases not matched to a gene: 8. This CDR3 is built from 15 residues. Germline V gives CDR1 MDHEN, CDR2 SYDVKM. The CDR3 loop is CASSLPGTGPYEQYF. The CDR3 DNA reads TGTGCCAGCAGCCTTCCCGGGACAGGGCCCTACGAGCAGTACTTC.

This clonotype has a handful of counts. This chain uses TRBV12-3 or TRBV12-4 with TRBJ2-1; D possibly uses TRBD1 or TRBD2 (5 bases each). V was cut by 11 bases and J by 2 bases, with 13 bases left in between. This CDR3 is built from 13 residues. The CDR3 nucleotides read TGTGCCTGCCGGGACGTAACCTACAATGAGCAGTTCTTC. Translated: CACRDVTYNEQFF.

This clonotype was recorded a few times. This chain links TRBV7-8 with TRBJ2-5; D not certain. V lost 2 bases and J lost 1, with 8 bases in between. From germline, CDR1 is SGHVS and CDR2 FQNEAQ. The CDR3 is made up of 14 amino acids. This chain's CDR3 is CASSLRQSQETQYF. CDR3 nucleotides: TGTGCCAGCAGCTTACGACAAAGCCAAGAGACCCAGTACTTC.

This clonotype occurred a few times. The rearrangement uses TRBV5-1 and TRBJ2-6; D gene uncertain. This CDR3 is built from 14 residues. V lost 0 bases, J lost 3 bases, and 4 bases lay in between. The germline V gene has CDR1 SGHRS and CDR2 YFSETQ. CDR3 residues: CASSLVVGANVLTF. In nucleotides, the CDR3 is TGCGCCAGCAGCTTGGTGGTTGGGGCCAACGTCCTGACTTTC.

The chain links TRBV6-6 to TRBJ2-5; 8 bases fit TRBD2. V dropped 7 bases and J dropped 3; count of bases not matched to a gene: 7. Germline V gene lookup returns CDR1 MNHNY and CDR2 SVGAGI (reference sequence). CDR3 length: 14 residues. Written as DNA, the CDR3 is TGTGCCAGCAAGACGGGAGGGCCAAAAGAGACCCAGTACTTC. Its translation: CASKTGGPKETQYF.

The chain joins TRBV6-2 or TRBV6-3 to TRBJ1-2; D remains unclear. CDR3 length: 14 residues. V lost 3 bases and J lost 6, with 14 bases in between. CDR1 is MNHEY, CDR2 SVGEGT, per germline. CDR3 sequence reads: CASSYDSEYDGYTF. CDR3 bases: TGTGCCAGCAGTTATGACTCGGAGTACGATGGCTACACCTTC.

The chain is built from TRBV14 and TRBJ2-1, with D uncertain. The ends were cut back, 5 bases at V and 1 base at J, with 12 bases in the middle. The CDR3 is 15 residues long. Germline lookup yields CDR1 SGHDN and CDR2 FVKESK. In nucleotides, the CDR3 is TGTGCCAGCAGCTCAGTTGGGTTGTCCTACAATGAGCAGTTCTTC. Residues: CASSSVGLSYNEQFF.